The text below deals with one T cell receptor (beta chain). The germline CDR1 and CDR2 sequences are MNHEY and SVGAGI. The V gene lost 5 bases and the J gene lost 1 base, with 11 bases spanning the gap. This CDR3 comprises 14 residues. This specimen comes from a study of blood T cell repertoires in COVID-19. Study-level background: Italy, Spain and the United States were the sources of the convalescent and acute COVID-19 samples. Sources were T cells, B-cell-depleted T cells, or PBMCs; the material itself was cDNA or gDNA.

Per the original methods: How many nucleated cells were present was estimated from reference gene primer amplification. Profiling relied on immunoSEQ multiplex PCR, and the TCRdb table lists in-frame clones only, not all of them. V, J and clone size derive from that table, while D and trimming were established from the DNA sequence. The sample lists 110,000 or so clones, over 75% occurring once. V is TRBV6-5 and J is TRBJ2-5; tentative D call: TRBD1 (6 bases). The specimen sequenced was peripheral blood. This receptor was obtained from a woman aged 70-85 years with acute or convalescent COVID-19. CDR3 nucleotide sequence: TGTGCCAGCAGTCATCGGACAGCCCAAGAGACCCAGTACTTC. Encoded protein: CASSHRTAQETQYF.